One sample yielded the 29 T cell receptor beta chains listed below, sequenced in a study of T cells in Graves' hyperthyroidism and ophthalmopathy. Researchers amplified the TCR beta CDR3 regions from RNA transcripts. The HTBI primer set served for first-round RT-PCR of the TCR CDR3. MiXCR, applied by TCRdb to the multiplex PCR reads, yields one record per CDR3 protein. The table has a few hundred thousand distinct CDR3 sequences, 15% to 18% seen once; the top ten hold over 7.5%. The sample taken for sequencing was blood. The receptor set was obtained from a woman aged 18-30 years with Graves' hyperthyroidism.

Many counts were recorded for this clonotype. V gene TRBV4-1 combines with J gene TRBJ2-3; D not certain. The CDR3 has 13 amino acids. Germline V CDR1 and CDR2: MGHRA, YSYEKL. The germline V and J ends were trimmed by 1 base and 3 bases, with 5 bases remaining between them. The CDR3 coding sequence is TGCGCCAGCAGCCAAGGAATGACAGATACGCAGTATTTT. Translating it yields CASSQGMTDTQYF.

This clonotype was found many times. The rearrangement joins TRBV12-3 or TRBV12-4 to TRBJ2-6; no clear D. Trimming pared 7 bases from V and 0 bases from J, leaving 10 bases between. This CDR3 is 15 amino acids long. CDR3: CASTLGISGANVLTF. CDR3 in DNA: TGTGCCAGCACCCTGGGTATCTCTGGGGCCAACGTCCTGACTTTC.

This clonotype has only a few counts. The chain employs TRBV4-2 and TRBJ2-5, with 9 bases matching TRBD2. Germline CDR1 LGHNA, CDR2 YNFKEQ. The trim removed 0 bases at V and 0 bases at J, leaving 5 bases unmatched. The CDR3 totals 17 residues. CDR3 sequence: CASSQDPVAGDQETQYF. CDR3 nucleotide sequence: TGTGCCAGCAGCCAAGACCCGGTAGCGGGAGACCAAGAGACCCAGTACTTC.

This clonotype was found many times. The rearrangement joins TRBV12-3 or TRBV12-4 to TRBJ2-3; TRBD2 might be the D (6 bases). The CDR3 has 13 amino acids. V dropped 7 bases and J dropped 1 base, with 9 bases sitting between them. Here the CDR3 DNA reads TGTGCCAGCACCCCGGGGGGCACAGATACGCAGTATTTT. Translation gives CASTPGGTDTQYF.

The sample holds many counts of this clonotype. This chain links TRBV11-2 with TRBJ2-7, with no clear D. Trimming shortened V by 5 bases and J by 5 bases, and 13 bases separated the two germline ends. Germline assignment: CDR1 SGHAT and CDR2 FQNNGV. This CDR3 is 13 amino acids long. In DNA form, the CDR3 reads TGTGCCAGCAGCCTATTTGGGCGCGACGAGCAGTACTTC. Its protein product is CASSLFGRDEQYF.

Many counts were recorded for this clonotype. V gene TRBV27 combines with J gene TRBJ1-2; possible D gene TRBD1, 6 bases. This CDR3 contains 14 residues. The germline V gene has CDR1 MNHEY and CDR2 SMNVEV (reference sequence). V was clipped by 5 bases and J by 4 bases, with 14 bases between them. This chain's CDR3 is CASSPAGGAYGYTF. CDR3 DNA sequence: TGTGCCAGCAGTCCGGCGGGGGGCGCCTATGGCTACACCTTC.

In this sample, this clonotype turned up many times. The chain's CDR3 is CASSAPPGQGAQYF. The CDR3 DNA sequence: TGTGCCAGCAGCGCCCCCCCGGGACAGGGGGCCCAGTACTTC. This rearrangement joins TRBV9 to TRBJ2-5; 11 bases agree with TRBD1. The CDR3 sequence is 14 residues long. Germline CDR1 and CDR2: SGDLS and YYNGEE. V lost 3 bases and J lost 9; bases outside the gene matches: 7.

This clonotype showed up many times. The V gene is TRBV7-2, the J gene TRBJ2-1; TRBD2 matches 10 bases. Losses at the gene ends were 1 base for V and 7 bases for J; bases not matched to a gene: 4. The CDR3 is 15 residues long. Germline CDR1 SGHTA, CDR2 FQGNSA. The CDR3 loop is CASSLEASGGNEQFF. The DNA of the CDR3 is TGTGCCAGCAGCTTAGAAGCTAGCGGGGGAAATGAGCAGTTCTTC.

J is TRBJ2-2 and V is TRBV13, with 10 positions matching TRBD1. The V segment lost 3 bases and the J segment 6 bases; nucleotides outside the gene matches: 4. Germline V CDR1 and CDR2: PRHDT, FYEKMQ (reference sequence). The CDR3 runs 15 residues. CDR3 coding DNA: TGTGCCAGCAGCTTTGGGGACAGGGGCGCCGGGGAGCTGTTTTTT. This translates into CASSFGDRGAGELFF.

This clonotype has at least ten counts. V and J are TRBV28 and TRBJ1-5; no reliable D call. This CDR3 is built from 15 residues. V was trimmed by 2 bases and J by 4 bases, leaving 12 bases between them. CDR1 is MDHEN and CDR2 is SYDVKM in the germline V gene. The CDR3 spells CASSLDRQRNQPQHF. The CDR3 nucleotides read TGTGCCAGCAGTTTAGATCGGCAGCGTAATCAGCCCCAGCATTTT.

This clonotype was observed a handful of times. The chain joins TRBV4-1 to TRBJ2-5; D not certain. V was clipped by 0 bases and J by 1 base, with 3 bases between them. The CDR3 has 13 residues. CDR1 and CDR2 from the germline V gene are MGHRA and YSYEKL. CDR3: CASSQDSQETQYF. CDR3 nucleotides: TGCGCCAGCAGCCAAGACAGCCAAGAGACCCAGTACTTC.

Many counts were recorded for this clonotype. The chain uses TRBV20-1 and TRBJ2-7; TRBD2 matches at 10 bases. This CDR3 comprises 15 residues. Per germline, CDR1 DFQATT and CDR2 SNEGSKA (reference sequence). Unmatched junction bases numbered 11, after V lost 3 bases and J lost 6 bases. This CDR3 reads CSASHGAAGGGEQYF. CDR3 nucleotide sequence: TGCAGTGCTAGTCACGGGGCAGCGGGAGGGGGCGAGCAGTACTTC.

This clonotype has at least ten counts. CDR3 DNA: TGTGCCAGCAGCTCCAGGCACAATGAGCAGTTCTTC. This translates into CASSSRHNEQFF. This rearrangement joins TRBV12-3 or TRBV12-4 to TRBJ2-1, with no clear D. Between the trimmed V and J ends, which lost 6 bases and 5 bases, there was a span of 8 bases. The CDR3 is 12 residues long.

This clonotype was counted between two and nine times. The genes are TRBV6-2 or TRBV6-3 and TRBJ2-1; 8 bases map to TRBD2. Germline loops: CDR1 MNHEY, CDR2 SVGEGT. With V trimmed by 4 bases and J by 2 bases, 13 bases remained unmatched. This CDR3 is 18 amino acids long. The CDR3 coding sequence is TGTGCCAGCAGTTCCCTGCCCTCTAAGCGGGGGCCCTACAATGAGCAGTTCTTC. The encoded protein is CASSSLPSKRGPYNEQFF.

This clonotype showed up many times. The chain employs TRBV7-9 and TRBJ1-2; D is uncertain. This CDR3 is built from 14 residues. The germline V and J ends were trimmed by 5 bases and 3 bases, with 13 bases remaining between them. CDR1 is SEHNR and CDR2 is FQNEAQ in the germline V gene (reference sequence). For the CDR3, the DNA is TGTGCCAGCAGCCAATTTACAGACTACTATGGCTACACCTTC. Protein product: CASSQFTDYYGYTF.

J is TRBJ2-7 and V is TRBV29-1; no clear D gene. Germline CDR1 and CDR2: SQVTM and ANQGSEA. V lost 1 base, J lost 2 bases, and 3 bases lay in between. The CDR3 runs to 11 residues. The CDR3 sequence: CSVEGAYEQYF. CDR3 nucleotide sequence: TGCAGCGTTGAAGGCGCCTACGAGCAGTACTTC.

The chain is built from TRBV5-1 and TRBJ1-2; a weak D match, TRBD1 (6 bases). CDR1 SGHRS and CDR2 YFSETQ come from the germline V gene. V shed 4 bases and J shed 5 bases, with 18 bases lying between them. The CDR3 extends over 15 amino acids. The CDR3 here is CASSPVGGRGYGYTF. For the CDR3, the DNA is TGCGCCAGCAGCCCCGTGGGGGGAAGGGGGTATGGCTACACCTTC.

As regards this clonotype: A much larger clone differs from this one at a single base, so this may be a read error. The chain employs TRBV28 and TRBJ2-2, with D uncertain. Germline-derived CDR1 and CDR2 are MDHEN and SYDVKM. V lost 5 bases to trimming and J lost 6 bases, with 7 bases between them. There are 12 residues in the CDR3. The CDR3 is CASSRQPGELFF. The CDR3 DNA reads as TGTGCCAGCAGTAGACAACCCGGGGAGCTGTTTTTT.

This clonotype has a count of ten or more. V gene TRBV6-1 combines with J gene TRBJ2-3; TRBD2 might be the D (5 bases). Germline assignment: CDR1 MNHNS and CDR2 SASEGT. The CDR3 has 15 amino acids. V was clipped by 4 bases and J by 4 bases, with 15 bases between them. For the CDR3, the DNA is TGTGCCAGCAGTGCGAGGGCCCGAAGTGCAGATACGCAGTATTTT. Its protein product is CASSARARSADTQYF.

There are many counts of this clonotype. The V call is TRBV7-9, the J call TRBJ2-7; 8 bases align to TRBD2. The CDR3 extends over 15 amino acids. V lost 5 bases, J lost 3 bases, and 9 bases stayed unmatched. The germline CDR1 and CDR2 sequences are SEHNR and FQNEAQ (reference sequence). CDR3 sequence: CASSTPGLGVYEQYF. The CDR3 DNA reads TGTGCCAGCAGCACCCCGGGACTAGGTGTCTACGAGCAGTACTTC.

The V and J genes are TRBV10-3 and TRBJ2-2; 7 bases line up with TRBD1. The V gene's germline CDR1 is ENHRY and CDR2 SYGVKD. CDR3 size: 17 residues. Trimming cost V 2 bases and J 4 bases; bases outside gene matches: 10. The DNA of the CDR3 is TGTGCCATCAGTGAGAAGAACCAAGACAGGGTCACCGGGGAGCTGTTTTTT. Protein: CAISEKNQDRVTGELFF.

The sample holds many counts of this clonotype. V gene TRBV11-2 combines with J gene TRBJ1-3; perhaps TRBD1 as D (5 bases). The CDR3 contains 16 residues. Germline V lookup: CDR1 SGHAT, CDR2 FQNNGV. Deletions cut 5 bases from V and 0 bases from J, with 14 bases between. DNA for the CDR3: TGTGCCAGCAGCCACGAGGGGCAGATCTCTGGAAACACCATATATTTT. It encodes CASSHEGQISGNTIYF.

About this clonotype itself: A much bigger clone sits one base away, suggesting this may be a read error. CDR3 bases: TGTGCCAGCAGCCTTCCCTCGTGGGGGACTAGTCGGAAGTACTTC. This translates into CASSLPSWGTSRKYF. The rearrangement links TRBV3-1 to TRBJ2-5; 8 positions agree with TRBD2. Germline loops: CDR1 LGHDT, CDR2 YNNKEL (reference sequence). The V gene end was trimmed by 4 bases and the J gene end by 12 bases; junction bases not matched to a gene: 16. This CDR3 is built from 15 residues.

This clonotype occurred many times. The chain couples TRBV20-1 to TRBJ2-5; D possibly corresponds to TRBD1 (5 bases). Germline V gene sequence: CDR1 DFQATT, CDR2 SNEGSKA (reference sequence). The CDR3 is 13 residues long. V was cut by 6 bases and J by 2 bases, with 13 bases left in between. The CDR3 bases are TGCAGTGCAACCCAGCAGGGTCAAGAGACCCAGTACTTC. Its translation is CSATQQGQETQYF.

This clonotype was recorded once. This chain uses TRBV14 with TRBJ2-3, with D unresolved. Germline CDR1 and CDR2: SGHDN and FVKESK. Trimming removed 1 base at V and 3 bases at J, with 11 bases between. CDR3 length: 15 amino acids. CDR3 in amino acids: CASSQAITGTDTQYF. CDR3 DNA: TGTGCCAGCAGCCAAGCCATTACCGGGACAGATACGCAGTATTTT.

There are a few counts of this clonotype. The V and J genes are TRBV15 and TRBJ1-2, with 8 positions matching TRBD1. The CDR3 length is 15 residues. In germline, CDR1 is LNHNV, CDR2 YYDKDF (reference sequence). Trimming took 1 base from V and 8 from J; bases not matched to a gene: 9. CDR3 bases: TGTGCCACCAGCAGAGCTGGACAGGGAATAGACGGCTACACCTTC. This gives the protein CATSRAGQGIDGYTF.

This clonotype was seen repeatedly, ten times or more. The chain uses TRBV6-2 or TRBV6-3 and TRBJ2-3; 13 positions agree with TRBD2. Germline V CDR1 and CDR2: MNHEY, SVGEGT. The CDR3 totals 18 residues. V gave up 0 bases and J gave up 3 bases; unmatched junction bases: 6. Here the CDR3 reads CASSYSRGTSGETDTQYF. In nucleotides, the CDR3 is TGTGCCAGCAGTTACTCGAGGGGGACTAGCGGGGAGACAGATACGCAGTATTTT.

Ten or more counts support this clonotype. The chain joins TRBV5-6 to TRBJ2-5; 7 nucleotides match TRBD2. The germline CDR1 and CDR2 sequences are SGHDT and YYEEEE. This CDR3 is 15 amino acids long. After removal of 6 bases from V and 5 bases from J, the junction contained 13 bases not matched to a gene. CDR3 nucleotide sequence: TGTGCCAGCACCCCCCGCGCGGGAGTAGGCGAGACCCAGTACTTC. Encoded protein: CASTPRAGVGETQYF.

This clonotype was seen at least ten times. The rearrangement uses TRBV11-2 and TRBJ2-3; possibly TRBD2 for D (7 bases). Trimming pared 5 bases from V and 5 bases from J, leaving 20 bases between. The germline V gene encodes CDR1 SGHAT and CDR2 FQNNGV. This CDR3 is built from 16 residues. CDR3 in DNA: TGTGCCAGCAGCCCTTTTGGGGGGGGGGCAGGAGATACGCAGTATTTT. Its translation is CASSPFGGGAGDTQYF.